This TCR beta chain is drawn from a study of Graves' ophthalmopathy and Graves' hyperthyroidism. V dropped 4 bases and J dropped 0 bases, with 9 bases sitting between them. The CDR3 has 14 amino acids. CDR1 is KGHSH, CDR2 LQKENI, per germline. This clonotype appeared a few times. Using RNA transcripts, the TCR beta CDR3 regions were amplified. Second-round multiplex PCR came after first-round RT-PCR with HTBI primers. TCRdb reanalysed the multiplex PCR reads using MiXCR and keeps one entry per CDR3 protein. The top ten hold 11% of the sample, which has approximately 1.2 million distinct CDR3 sequences, about two fifths seen once.

This sequence joins TRBV18 and TRBJ1-2; D is uncertain. Sequencing input: peripheral blood or thyroid tissue (not recorded which). This receptor was identified in an adult man with Graves' hyperthyroidism. The CDR3 nucleotides read TGTGCCAGCTCACGTACAGAACCTAACTATGGCTACACCTTC. It is translated as CASSRTEPNYGYTF.